This is a list of T cell receptor beta chains from one sample in a study of molecular identifiers for immune sequencing clone quantification. One entry per CDR3 protein, called by TCRdb with MiXCR from the PCR reads. The sample records some 320,000 distinct CDR3 sequences, 20% to 25% being singletons. Sequenced material: naive CD8+ T cells from blood, with Jurkat cell RNA spiked in. The receptors derive from a human donor in good health. Some libraries in this study had Jurkat cell RNA spiked in. Each CDR3 is given with its conserved first and last residue. A D gene is named only where the DNA matches it firmly. Some rows mark clone size as missing; the rest say once, few, many or name a class of expanded clone.

j_gene	abundance	v_gene	len	d_gene	CDR3aa	CDR3nt
TRBJ2-7	many	TRBV27	14	NA	CASSIRAPGYEQYF	TGTGCCAGCAGTATCAGGGCCCCGGGCTACGAGCAGTACTTC
TRBJ2-7	NA	TRBV5-5	12	NA	CASSFDGGEQYF	TGTGCCAGCAGCTTCGATGGAGGGGAGCAGTACTTC
TRBJ2-1	many	TRBV30	16	NA	CAWSPFLGGTYNEQFF	TGTGCCTGGAGTCCCTTTTTGGGGGGCACCTACAATGAGCAGTTCTTC
TRBJ2-4	many	TRBV20-1	15	TRBD2	CSAREREVGKNIQYF	TGCAGTGCTAGAGAACGGGAGGTTGGCAAAAACATTCAGTACTTC
TRBJ1-6	many	TRBV6-5	15	NA	CASSYFGGENSPLHF	TGTGCCAGCAGTTACTTTGGGGGAGAGAATTCACCCCTCCACTTT
TRBJ2-1	NA	TRBV27	12	NA	CASSLWGLEQFF	TGTGCCAGCAGTTTATGGGGTCTTGAGCAGTTCTTC
TRBJ2-7	NA	TRBV4-3	14	NA	CASSQDFRVPEQYF	TGCGCCAGCAGCCAAGATTTCAGGGTGCCCGAGCAGTACTTC
TRBJ2-7	NA	TRBV5-1	14	NA	CASSSGDSSYGQYF	TGCGCCAGCAGCTCGGGGGACAGTTCCTACGGGCAGTACTTC
TRBJ2-6	few	TRBV27	17	NA	CASSPTPGTSGANVLTF	TGTGCCAGCAGCCCCACCCCGGGGACCTCTGGGGCCAACGTCCTGACTTTC
TRBJ2-1	few	TRBV9	15	TRBD2	CASSVGASGIGEQFF	TGTGCCAGCAGCGTAGGGGCTAGCGGTATAGGTGAGCAGTTCTTC
TRBJ2-3	many	TRBV18	19	NA	CASSPPRAKRKEVTDTQYF	TGTGCCAGCTCACCACCCAGGGCAAAAAGGAAAGAGGTGACAGATACGCAGTATTTT
TRBJ2-7	many	TRBV4-3	14	TRBD1	CASSPGQFSYEQYF	TGCGCCAGCAGCCCGGGACAGTTCTCCTACGAGCAGTACTTC
TRBJ1-2	many	TRBV19	13	NA	CASSPRQFYGYTF	TGTGCCAGTAGTCCCCGACAGTTCTATGGCTACACCTTC
TRBJ2-3	many	TRBV29-1	14	NA	CSVEGGFGTDTQYF	TGCAGCGTCGAGGGGGGGTTTGGCACAGATACGCAGTATTTT
TRBJ2-5	many	TRBV11-2	14	NA	CASSSTQGRETQYF	TGTGCCAGCAGCTCGACGCAGGGACGAGAGACCCAGTACTTC
TRBJ2-1	many	TRBV29-1	10	TRBD2	CSVGGGEQFF	TGCAGCGTTGGGGGGGGTGAGCAGTTCTTC
TRBJ2-2	many	TRBV9	18	NA	CASSAARGVQEGHGELFF	TGTGCCAGCAGCGCTGCCCGAGGGGTTCAAGAGGGGCACGGGGAGCTGTTTTTT
TRBJ1-5	NA	TRBV19	14	NA	CASSMLWDNQPQHF	TGTGCCAGTAGTATGCTGTGGGACAATCAGCCCCAGCATTTT
TRBJ2-2	many	TRBV9	14	NA	CASSVDRVAGELFF	TGTGCCAGCAGCGTAGACAGGGTCGCCGGGGAGCTGTTTTTT
TRBJ1-3	many	TRBV3-1	15	TRBD1	CASSRTGTEGNTIYF	TGTGCCAGCAGCCGCACCGGGACAGAAGGAAACACCATATATTTT
TRBJ2-7	many	TRBV7-9	13	NA	CASSLGENREQYF	TGTGCCAGCAGCTTAGGGGAAAACAGGGAGCAGTACTTC
TRBJ2-5	few	TRBV7-6	15	NA	CASSLALASQETQYF	TGTGCCAGCAGCTTAGCTCTGGCAAGCCAAGAGACCCAGTACTTC
TRBJ2-3	many	TRBV11-2	16	NA	CASSLDWAGYTDTQYF	TGTGCCAGCAGCTTAGATTGGGCGGGGTACACAGATACGCAGTATTTT
TRBJ2-7	many	TRBV2	16	NA	CASSDPTVPIPYEQYF	TGTGCCAGCAGCGACCCGACAGTACCAATTCCCTACGAGCAGTACTTC
TRBJ1-2	few	TRBV4-3	14	TRBD1	CASSQWTGVLGYTF	TGCGCCAGCAGCCAATGGACAGGGGTCCTGGGCTACACCTTC
TRBJ2-5	many	TRBV6-6	16	TRBD2	CASSAGTSGSAETQYF	TGTGCCAGCAGTGCCGGGACTAGCGGGAGCGCAGAGACCCAGTACTTC
TRBJ1-1	many	TRBV29-1	13	NA	CSVAPRYGTEAFF	TGCAGCGTGGCTCCCCGGTATGGCACTGAAGCTTTCTTT
TRBJ1-5	many	TRBV6-2/TRBV6-3	17	TRBD1	CASSYTTGTGVNQPQHF	TGTGCCAGCAGTTATACTACCGGGACAGGCGTCAATCAGCCCCAGCATTTT
TRBJ2-2	many	TRBV4-1	18	NA	CASSDTIQGGAWTGELFF	TGCGCCAGCAGCGATACTATTCAGGGGGGGGCGTGGACCGGGGAGCTGTTTTTT
TRBJ2-7	many	TRBV6-1	15	NA	CASSDWDITSYEQYF	TGTGCCAGCAGTGATTGGGACATCACAAGCTACGAGCAGTACTTC
TRBJ2-5	few	TRBV20-1	17	TRBD1	CSARDTGRGPRRETQYF	TGCAGTGCTAGAGATACGGGCAGGGGGCCCCGTAGGGAGACCCAGTACTTC
TRBJ2-5	many	TRBV9	16	TRBD1	CASSVGIRDRDETQYF	TGTGCCAGCAGCGTAGGAATAAGGGACAGGGATGAGACCCAGTACTTC
TRBJ1-1	many	TRBV4-3	13	NA	CASSPTLNTEAFF	TGCGCCAGCAGCCCCACTTTAAACACTGAAGCTTTCTTT
TRBJ2-3	many	TRBV10-2	11	NA	CASSESNTQYF	TGCGCCAGCAGTGAGTCTAATACGCAGTATTTT
TRBJ1-1	many	TRBV24-1	13	NA	CATRAGAHTEAFF	TGTGCCACCAGGGCAGGGGCGCACACTGAAGCTTTCTTT
TRBJ2-5	few	TRBV7-9	15	NA	CASSSLVGSQETQYF	TGTGCCAGCAGCTCACTCGTCGGCAGCCAAGAGACCCAGTACTTC
TRBJ1-4	many	TRBV7-9	15	NA	CASSLMTATNEKLFF	TGTGCCAGCAGCTTGATGACAGCAACTAATGAAAAACTGTTTTTT
TRBJ1-3	many	TRBV5-5	15	NA	CASRYEWHSGDTIYF	TGTGCCAGCAGATATGAATGGCACTCCGGAGACACCATATATTTT
TRBJ2-3	few	TRBV7-9	16	NA	CASSNLRGWPTDTQYF	TGTGCCAGCAGCAACCTGAGGGGTTGGCCCACAGATACGCAGTATTTT
TRBJ1-1	many	TRBV14	15	TRBD1	CASSQVGTVNTEAFF	TGTGCCAGCAGCCAAGTAGGGACAGTGAACACTGAAGCTTTCTTT
TRBJ2-3	few	TRBV20-1	15	TRBD2	CSARDSGVSFDTQYF	TGCAGTGCTAGAGATAGCGGGGTTAGTTTTGATACGCAGTATTTT
TRBJ2-5	few	TRBV18	12	NA	CASSPGQETQYF	TGTGCCAGCTCACCAGGCCAGGAGACCCAGTACTTC
TRBJ1-2	many	TRBV5-3	15	TRBD1	CASRSRDSYLYGYTF	TGTGCCAGCAGGTCCCGGGACAGTTACTTATATGGCTACACCTTC
TRBJ2-1	many	TRBV5-1	12	NA	CASRANSNEQFF	TGCGCCAGCAGGGCCAACAGCAATGAGCAGTTCTTC
TRBJ2-7	many	TRBV20-1	15	TRBD1	CSARREGTGTYEQYF	TGCAGTGCCAGACGCGAGGGGACAGGGACCTACGAGCAGTACTTC
TRBJ2-3	many	TRBV19	15	TRBD2	CASSGLAGGTDTQYF	TGTGCCAGTAGTGGACTAGCGGGGGGCACAGATACGCAGTATTTT
TRBJ2-4	many	TRBV6-5	15	NA	CASSYSDLAKNIQYF	TGTGCCAGCAGTTACAGCGACCTAGCCAAAAACATTCAGTACTTC
TRBJ2-7	NA	TRBV6-2/TRBV6-3	14	TRBD1	CASSPRQGLFGQYF	TGTGCCAGCAGCCCGAGACAGGGTCTTTTTGGGCAGTACTTC
TRBJ1-4	many	TRBV14	16	TRBD1	CASSPRQGRLREKLFF	TGTGCCAGCAGCCCGCGACAGGGAAGGTTACGTGAAAAACTGTTTTTT
TRBJ1-5	few	TRBV6-2/TRBV6-3	17	TRBD1	CASSFPSGTDSNQPQHF	TGTGCCAGCAGTTTCCCCTCCGGGACAGATAGCAATCAGCCCCAGCATTTT
TRBJ2-5	few	TRBV21-1	16	NA	CASSQRDRGQQETQYF	TGTGCCAGCAGCCAGAGGGACAGGGGGCAGCAAGAGACCCAGTACTTC
TRBJ2-3	NA	TRBV2	13	NA	CASSVTSSDTQYF	TGTGCCAGCAGTGTCACTAGCTCAGATACGCAGTATTTT
TRBJ2-1	many	TRBV5-6	12	NA	CASSLESLEQFF	TGTGCCAGCAGCTTGGAGTCGCTTGAGCAGTTCTTC
TRBJ2-7	many	TRBV29-1	11	NA	CSVEDWEEKYF	TGCAGCGTTGAAGATTGGGAGGAAAAGTACTTC
TRBJ1-6	many	TRBV7-9	17	TRBD1	CASSQTYFGQGNSPLHF	TGTGCCAGCAGCCAAACCTACTTCGGACAGGGTAATTCACCCCTCCACTTT
TRBJ2-7	few	TRBV7-9	15	NA	CASSPPVGTSYEQYF	TGTGCCAGCAGCCCCCCCGTGGGAACCTCCTACGAGCAGTACTTC
TRBJ2-1	many	TRBV15	15	TRBD2	CAAQSGTSSYNEQFF	TGTGCCGCACAGAGCGGGACCAGCTCCTACAATGAGCAGTTCTTC